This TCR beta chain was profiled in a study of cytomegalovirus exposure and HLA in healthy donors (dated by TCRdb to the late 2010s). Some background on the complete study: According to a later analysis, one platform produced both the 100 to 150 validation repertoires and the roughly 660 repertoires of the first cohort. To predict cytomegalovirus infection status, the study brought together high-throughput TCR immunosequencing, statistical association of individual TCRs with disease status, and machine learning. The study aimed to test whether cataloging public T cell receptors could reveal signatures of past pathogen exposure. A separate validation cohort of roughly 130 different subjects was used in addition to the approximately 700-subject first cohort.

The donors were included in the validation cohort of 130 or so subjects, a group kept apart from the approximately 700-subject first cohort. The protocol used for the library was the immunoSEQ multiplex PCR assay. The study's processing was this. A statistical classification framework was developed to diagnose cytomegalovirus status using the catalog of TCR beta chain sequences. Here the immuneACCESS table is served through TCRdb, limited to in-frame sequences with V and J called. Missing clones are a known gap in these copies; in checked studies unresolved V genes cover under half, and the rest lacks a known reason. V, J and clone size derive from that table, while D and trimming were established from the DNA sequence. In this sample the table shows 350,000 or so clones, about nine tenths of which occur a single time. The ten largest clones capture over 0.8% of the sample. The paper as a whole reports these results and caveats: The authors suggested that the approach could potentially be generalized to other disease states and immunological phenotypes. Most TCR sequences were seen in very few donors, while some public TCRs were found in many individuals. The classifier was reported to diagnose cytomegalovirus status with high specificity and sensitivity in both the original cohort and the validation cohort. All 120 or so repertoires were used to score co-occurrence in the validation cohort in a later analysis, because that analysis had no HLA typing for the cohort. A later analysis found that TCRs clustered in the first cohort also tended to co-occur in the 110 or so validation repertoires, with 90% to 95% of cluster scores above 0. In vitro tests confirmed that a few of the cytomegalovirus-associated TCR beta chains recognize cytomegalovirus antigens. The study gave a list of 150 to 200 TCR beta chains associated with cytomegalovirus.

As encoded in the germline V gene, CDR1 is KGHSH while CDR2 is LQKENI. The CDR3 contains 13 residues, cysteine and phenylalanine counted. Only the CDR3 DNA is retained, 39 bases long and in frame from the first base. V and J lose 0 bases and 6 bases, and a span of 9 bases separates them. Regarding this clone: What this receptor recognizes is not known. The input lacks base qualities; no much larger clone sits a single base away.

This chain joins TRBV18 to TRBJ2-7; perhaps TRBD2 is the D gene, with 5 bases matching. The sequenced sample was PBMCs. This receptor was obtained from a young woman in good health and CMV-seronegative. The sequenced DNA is TGTGCCAGCTCACCACCTTCGGGGTTCGAGCAGTACTTC. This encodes CASSPPSGFEQYF.